This TCR beta chain was retrieved from a study of regulatory T cells in long-lasting Graves disease (dated by TCRdb to the early 2020s). For the wider study: In the newly diagnosed Graves' disease group, patients had been taking antithyroid drugs for less than 3 months. Patients with persistent Graves' disease were compared with patients with newly diagnosed Graves' disease using TCR sequencing and RNA sequencing of peripheral blood. The study was registered as a clinical trial and conducted in China. A total of around 35 samples were covered by TCR sequencing, comprising some 13 persistent and roughly 20 newly diagnosed Graves' disease patients.

A distance of 13 bases separates the germline ends of V and J, which lose 4 bases and 9 bases respectively. The germline V gene supplies CDR1 MNHEY and CDR2 SVGAGI. The CDR3 runs 13 residues from the cysteine to the phenylalanine. Only the CDR3 part of the read is kept: 39 bases, read in frame from the first base. Results and caveats for the whole study, not just this receptor: Persistent Graves' disease patients showed lower TCR Shannon entropy and fewer highly expanded clones than newly diagnosed patients, suggesting clonal expansion. Only the TCR beta chain was sequenced and analyzed. A larger number of public clonotypes was shared among persistent patients (about 2,700) than among newly diagnosed patients (over 850). Persistent disease showed preferential use of TRBV28, TRBJ1-2 and TRBJ2-5, whereas newly diagnosed disease favored TRBV20-1 and TRBJ2-1. Because the primary lesion, thyroid tissue, could not be accessed, the study looked at peripheral blood alone. The authors acknowledged the small sample size as a limitation that may reduce accuracy.

The sample's time point label, decoded: newly diagnosed GD, antithyroid drugs for less than 3 months. For both TCR sequencing and RNA sequencing, RNA was extracted from PBMCs in TRIzol. The diagnosis of Graves' disease was made according to American Thyroid Association guidelines. Patients were recruited from an endocrinology department in Xi'an, China. Each patient gave roughly 8.4 milliliters of peripheral blood, collected in an EDTA anticoagulant tube. Ficoll Paque Plus density gradient separation was used to isolate PBMCs, and no additional T cell sorting was done. An Agilent 2100 Bioanalyzer and agarose gel were used to check RNA quality, and a NanoDrop 2000 was used to measure RNA concentration. This clonotype has a count of ten or more. It has no known antigen specificity. One base away there is no much larger clone; base qualities are not given. The method behind the library was multiplex PCR. Sequencing was carried out with an Illumina HiSeq 4000. iRepertoire HTBI primers and Arm-PCR amplification of CDR3 regions were used to construct TCR beta libraries. PCR products were gel purified before sequencing. In the source study's methods: Gene usage analysis of CDR3 amino acid clonotypes relied on the roughly 67 TRBV and around 14 TRBJ segments identified across samples. Filtered high-quality paired reads were merged into contigs using COPE and FqMerger. BLAST was used to align contigs to the IMGT TRBV, TRBD and TRBJ reference genes, and CDR3 was defined following IMGT. Any clonotype with a frequency above 0.1% was classified as a highly expanded clone. Repertoire diversity was measured by Shannon entropy, and V-J evenness by the Gini coefficient. A clonotype found in more than one individual was treated as public. In-frame beta chains were kept once TCRdb had trimmed the public reads at Q25 with fastp and called clones with MiXCR. Each CDR3 protein appears once, grouped with its most common genes and DNA. TCRdb, not the original authors, processed these V and J calls. The sample records 300,000 to 400,000 distinct CDR3 sequences, over 15% of which are singletons. Together, the top ten hold about 27% of the sample.

This same sample was also part of a study on T cells in Graves' hyperthyroidism and ophthalmopathy. Drawing on the second study: Stable Graves' hyperthyroidism was defined as the absence of progression to ophthalmopathy over 18 months of follow-up. Hyperthyroidism patients were newly diagnosed, had a disease duration of under 2 months, and were aged 18 to 65 years. Any patient with an uncontrolled infection, another autoimmune disease, pregnancy or lactation was excluded. Diagnoses were established on the basis of clinical symptoms, serum thyroxine and TRAb, thyroid ultrasound, and orbital computed tomography. The TCR CDR3 was subjected to a first round of RT-PCR using the HTBI primer set and the Qiagen OneStep RT-PCR kit. Blood samples also contained most of the expanded thyroid clonotypes (frequency above 0.001), which suggests that blood repertoires may reflect thyroid immune responses. A 13 V-J signature model separated ophthalmopathy from stable hyperthyroidism, with roughly 88% sensitivity and 81.08% specificity in cross-validation and 80%/75% in testing. In validation, the model predicted progression to ophthalmopathy with 55% to 71% sensitivity and 72.22% specificity, a median of approximately 6.7 months before onset. TCR V-J signatures able to tell the groups apart were searched for in a discovery cohort of approximately 95 patients, of whom 40 to 45 had Graves' ophthalmopathy and about 60 had stable Graves' hyperthyroidism. Prospective prediction of ophthalmopathy was tested in an independent validation cohort of 18 to 20 hyperthyroidism patients and 17 patients who later progressed to ophthalmopathy. The 100 discovery patients were divided at random into training and test sets in a 7:3 ratio. In addition, the study compared T-cell repertoires in thyroid tissue and in blood from six Graves' hyperthyroidism patients. After blood sampling, hyperthyroidism patients were treated with methimazole at a starting dose of 30 mg daily, and ophthalmopathy patients were treated with high-dose intravenous methylprednisolone. The libraries were constructed in a second round of multiplex PCR and then size-selected and purified. Libraries were sequenced paired-end with 100 bp reads on an Illumina HiSeq2000. SOAPnuke was used to process the raw data, removing reads that contained adapters or uncalled bases, had a mean Phred below 15, or lacked an exact match to the constant primer or identifier. High-quality paired reads were merged with COPE v1.2.5, and unique nucleotide sequences were defined as clonotypes. MiTCR v1.1 was used to align clonotypes to the IMGT TRBV, TRBD and TRBJ reference segments. Analysis was restricted to V-J combinations with a frequency above 0.0001, which covered roughly 99% of repertoires. The TCS score was defined as the ratio of F50 (clonal expansion) to E x V (chaos), calculated using BLOSUM62-based TCRdist between CDR3 peptides within each V-J. Welch's t-statistics and random forest reduced around 520 V-J features to 13, which were used in a naive Bayes classifier (R e1071). Sample size was not statistically predetermined, and investigators were not blinded to group allocation. According to the paper, TCR Vbeta CDR3 sequencing was carried out on over 130 peripheral blood samples, which came from 40 to 45 ophthalmopathy, 80 or so hyperthyroidism and roughly 17 progressor patients.

This sequence originates from a man aged 35 to 55 with Graves disease. Donor details come from another sample of the same person, matched by shared clones. The sequencing here drew on peripheral blood mononuclear cells (PBMCs), taken at new diagnosis, from a patient treated with antithyroid drugs. The chain couples TRBV6-5 to TRBJ2-1; the D assignment is uncertain and may be TRBD1 or TRBD2, with 6 bases supporting each. The DNA sequence reads TGTGCCAGCAGTTCTCGGGGGCGCGGTGAGCAGTTCTTC. Its protein reads: CASSSRGRGEQFF.